This paragraph reports one TCR beta chain. The antigen is undetermined. TCRdb fed the PCR reads into MiXCR, producing one record per CDR3 protein. This table holds about half a million distinct CDR3 sequences, around 25% found once. Source material for naive CD8 libraries was roughly 19,000 to 1,000,000 sorted cells, with 10%, 30% or 50% RNA. This sample was taken from a study of molecular identifiers for immune sequencing clone quantification. CDR3 length: 20 amino acids. Per the germline V gene, CDR1 is LGHNA and CDR2 is YSLEER. J lost 2 bases, V lost 0 bases, and 13 bases had no gene match. Points from the study as a whole: Effector cells kept over 97% of their molecules in clones above 20 RNA copies, while naive cells kept under 1% there.

This chain uses TRBV4-3 with TRBJ2-1, with TRBD2 identical over 10 bases. The TCR comes from a human donor in good health. Some libraries in this study had Jurkat cell RNA spiked in. The sequenced sample was naive CD8+ T cells from blood, with Jurkat cell RNA spiked in. Sample subset: FACS-sorted CD8+CD4-CCR7+CD45RA+ naive T cells. The CDR3 nucleotides are TGCGCCAGCAGCCAAGATCGTGTACTAGCGGGGACCCTTGCCTACAATGAGCAGTTCTTC. Amino acid sequence: CASSQDRVLAGTLAYNEQFF.